The clone carrying this TCR beta chain was counted between two and nine times. Antigen specificity is unknown. These data are taken from a study of Ad26.COV2.S vaccination and SARS-CoV-2 variants. Method: immunoSEQ multiplex PCR; TCRdb's copy keeps in-frame clones and lacks some. The table has 350,000 to 400,000 clones, around 85% seen once. Treatment of the sample: approximately 18 received Ad26.COV2.S at low or high dose, single or two shots; 5 received placebo; per-sample allocation not given. Each sample was drawn 63 days after the first injection (of vaccine or placebo). Whole-study findings and limits: Possibly, TCR breadth and depth analyses underestimated total T cell responses.

Looked up from germline, CDR1 is SGHNT and CDR2 is YYREEE (reference sequence). Trimming removed 0 bases at V and 3 bases at J, with 1 base between. The CDR3 covers 12 residues. The receptor was derived from a person aged 18-65 years who received the Ad26.COV2.S COVID-19 vaccine or a placebo. Sequences were derived from peripheral blood, sampled in a trial of Ad26.COV2.S vaccine versus placebo. The chain recombines TRBV5-4 with TRBJ2-1; D gene uncertain. The CDR3 region is CASSLDYNEQFF. DNA of the CDR3: TGTGCCAGCAGCTTGGACTACAATGAGCAGTTCTTC.